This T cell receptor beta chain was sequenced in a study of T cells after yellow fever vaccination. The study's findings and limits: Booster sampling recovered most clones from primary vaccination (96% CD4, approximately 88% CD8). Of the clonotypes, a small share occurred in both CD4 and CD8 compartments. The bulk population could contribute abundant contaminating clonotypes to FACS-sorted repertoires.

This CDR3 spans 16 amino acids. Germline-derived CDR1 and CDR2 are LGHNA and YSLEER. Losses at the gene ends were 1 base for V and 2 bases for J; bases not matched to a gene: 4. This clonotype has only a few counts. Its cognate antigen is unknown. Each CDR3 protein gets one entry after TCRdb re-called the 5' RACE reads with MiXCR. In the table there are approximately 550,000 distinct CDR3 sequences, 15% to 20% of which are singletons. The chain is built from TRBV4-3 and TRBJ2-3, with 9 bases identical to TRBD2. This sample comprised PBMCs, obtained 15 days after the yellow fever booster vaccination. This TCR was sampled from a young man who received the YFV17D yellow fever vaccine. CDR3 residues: CASSQVAGGPTDTQYF. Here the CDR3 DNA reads TGCGCCAGCAGCCAAGTTGCGGGAGGGCCCACAGATACGCAGTATTTT.